This T cell receptor beta chain was obtained from a study of Ad26.COV2.S vaccination and SARS-CoV-2 variants. Clones were sequenced by immunoSEQ multiplex PCR, and TCRdb holds only the in-frame ones, with some missing. The sample carries 300,000 to 350,000 clones, roughly nine tenths recorded once. Treatment indicated: roughly 19 received Ad26.COV2.S at low or high dose, single or two shots; several received placebo; per-sample allocation not given. Day 63 after the first injection of vaccine or placebo was the sampling time. The source was peripheral blood, collected in a trial of Ad26.COV2.S vaccine versus placebo. The origin of this receptor is a person between 18 and 65 years old who received the Ad26.COV2.S COVID-19 vaccine or a placebo.

The CDR3 region has the DNA TGTGCCAGTAGAACGAGCAATCAGCCCCAGCATTTT. This encodes CASRTSNQPQHF. V is TRBV12-3 or TRBV12-4 and J is TRBJ1-5; unclear D gene. The CDR3 has 12 amino acids. Trimming removed 9 bases at V and 1 base at J, with 7 bases between.